This TCR beta chain was documented in a study of CD8 T cells in ankylosing spondylitis. Germline loops: CDR1 MNHNS, CDR2 SASEGT. The length of the CDR3 is 12 residues. V was shortened by 6 bases and J by 8 bases, with 12 bases between the two germline ends. The study's findings and limits: There was a TCR beta motif, made of 7 to 9 highly homologous variants, that appeared characteristic of ankylosing spondylitis blood. CD8+ by phenotype, disease-linked clones were relatively rare in peripheral blood.

For TCR beta, libraries came from quantitative 5'-RACE with molecular barcodes. TCRdb recomputed calls from the 5' RACE reads with MiXCR, one row per CDR3 protein. There are about 64,000 distinct CDR3 sequences in the sample; about 6% occur only once, and 5% lies in the top ten. For this clonotype: What it recognizes is unknown.

This chain links TRBV6-1 with TRBJ2-3, with D possibly TRBD1 on 5 matching bases. Specimen: synovial fluid, either unsorted or a sorted T cell fraction (not recorded which). This receptor was taken from a male donor with ankylosing spondylitis. CDR3: CASRDIAGTQYF. The CDR3 DNA follows: TGTGCCAGCAGGGACATCGCTGGTACGCAGTATTTT.